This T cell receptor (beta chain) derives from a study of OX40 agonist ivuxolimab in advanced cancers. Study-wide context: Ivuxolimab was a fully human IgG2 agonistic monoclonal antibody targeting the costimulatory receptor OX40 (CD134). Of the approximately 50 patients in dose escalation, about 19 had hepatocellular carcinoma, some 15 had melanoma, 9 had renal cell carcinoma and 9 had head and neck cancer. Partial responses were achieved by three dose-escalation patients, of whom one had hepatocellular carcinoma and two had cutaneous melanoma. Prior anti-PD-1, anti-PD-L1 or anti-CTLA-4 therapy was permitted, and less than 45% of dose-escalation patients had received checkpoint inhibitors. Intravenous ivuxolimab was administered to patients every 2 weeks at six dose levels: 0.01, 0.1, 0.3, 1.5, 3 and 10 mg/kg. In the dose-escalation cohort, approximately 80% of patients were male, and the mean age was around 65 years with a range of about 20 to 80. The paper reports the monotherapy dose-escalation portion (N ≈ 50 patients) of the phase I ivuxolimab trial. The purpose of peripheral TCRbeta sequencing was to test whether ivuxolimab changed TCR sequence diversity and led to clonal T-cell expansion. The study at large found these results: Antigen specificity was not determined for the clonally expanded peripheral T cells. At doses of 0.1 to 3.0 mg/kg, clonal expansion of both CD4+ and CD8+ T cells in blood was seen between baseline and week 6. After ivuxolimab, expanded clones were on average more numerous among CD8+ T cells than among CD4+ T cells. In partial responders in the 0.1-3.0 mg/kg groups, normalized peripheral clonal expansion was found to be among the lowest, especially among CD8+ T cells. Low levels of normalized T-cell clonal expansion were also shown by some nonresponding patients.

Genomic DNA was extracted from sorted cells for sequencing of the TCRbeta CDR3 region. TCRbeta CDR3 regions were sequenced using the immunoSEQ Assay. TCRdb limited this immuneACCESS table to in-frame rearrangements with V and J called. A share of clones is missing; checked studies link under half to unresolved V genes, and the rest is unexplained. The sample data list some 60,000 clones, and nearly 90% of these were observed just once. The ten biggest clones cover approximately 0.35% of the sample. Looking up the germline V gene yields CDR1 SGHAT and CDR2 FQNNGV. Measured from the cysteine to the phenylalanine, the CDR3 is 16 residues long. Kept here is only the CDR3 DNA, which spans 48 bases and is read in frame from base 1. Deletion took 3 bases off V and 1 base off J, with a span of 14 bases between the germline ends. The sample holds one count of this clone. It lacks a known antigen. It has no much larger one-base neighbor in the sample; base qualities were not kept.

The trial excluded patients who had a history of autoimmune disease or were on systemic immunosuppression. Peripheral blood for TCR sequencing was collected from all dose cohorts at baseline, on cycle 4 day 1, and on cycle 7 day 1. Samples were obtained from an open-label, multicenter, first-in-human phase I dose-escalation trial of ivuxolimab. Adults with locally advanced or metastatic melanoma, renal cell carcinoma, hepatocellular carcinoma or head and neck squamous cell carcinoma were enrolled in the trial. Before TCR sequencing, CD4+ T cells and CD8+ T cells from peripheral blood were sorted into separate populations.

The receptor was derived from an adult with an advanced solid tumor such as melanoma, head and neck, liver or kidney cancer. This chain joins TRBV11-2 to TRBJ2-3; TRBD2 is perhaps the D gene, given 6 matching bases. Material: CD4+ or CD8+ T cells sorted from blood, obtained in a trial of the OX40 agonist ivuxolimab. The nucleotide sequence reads TGTGCCAGCAGCTTCGGGGGTGGGCTAGGCACAGATACGCAGTATTTT. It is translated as CASSFGGGLGTDTQYF. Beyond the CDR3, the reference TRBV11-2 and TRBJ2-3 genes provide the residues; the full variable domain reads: EAGVAQSPRYKIIEKRQSVAFWCNPISGHATLYWYQQILGQGPKLLIQFQNNGVVDDSQLPKDRFSAERLKGVDSTLKIQPAKLEDSAVYLCASSFGGGLGTDTQYFGPGTRLTVL.